The rows below give T cell receptor beta chains drawn from one sample of a study of blood T cell repertoires in COVID-19. Libraries were prepared by immunoSEQ multiplex PCR; TCRdb keeps only in-frame clonotypes and omits some of them. The sample includes roughly 300,000 clones, 65% to 90% of them seen just once. Sequences were obtained from PBMCs or T cells enriched from blood (not recorded which). Receptors originate from a woman between 35 and 50 years old with acute COVID-19. CDR3s include the opening cysteine and the closing phenylalanine or tryptophan. The D gene is left open where the match is weak. Size is omitted from some rows. Given values are once, few, many or a class for expanded clones.

TRBD2,TRBJ2-3,NA,TRBV5-1,CASSLVTSGSPDTQYF,TGCGCCAGCAGCTTGGTGACTAGCGGGAGCCCAGATACGCAGTATTTT
NA,TRBJ2-1,NA,TRBV5-5,CASSFGSGFQMAEQFF,TGTGCCAGCAGCTTTGGGAGCGGTTTTCAAATGGCAGAGCAGTTCTTC
NA,TRBJ1-1,once,TRBV25-1,CASSYRNTEAFF,TGTGCCAGCTCGTACAGAAACACTGAAGCTTTCTTT
NA,TRBJ1-4,NA,TRBV5-1,CASSSLTGDEKLFF,TGCGCCAGCAGCAGCCTCACCGGGGATGAAAAACTGTTTTTT
NA,TRBJ1-3,NA,TRBV19,CASTGWAAGNTIYF,TGTGCCAGTACCGGTTGGGCAGCTGGAAACACCATATATTTT
TRBD2,TRBJ2-1,few,TRBV4-1,CASSPQSGGRGYNEQFF,TGCGCCAGCAGCCCCCAGAGTGGCGGGAGAGGGTACAATGAGCAGTTCTTC
NA,TRBJ2-7,NA,TRBV5-1,CASSPEGHTSYEQYF,TGCGCCAGCAGCCCAGAGGGACACACCTCCTACGAGCAGTACTTC
TRBD2,TRBJ2-1,once,TRBV25-1,CASSEYIQAGGFNEQFF,TGTGCCAGCAGTGAATATATTCAAGCGGGAGGGTTCAATGAGCAGTTCTTC
TRBD2,TRBJ2-1,few,TRBV11-3,CASSQSGGAYNEQFF,TGTGCCAGCAGCCAAAGCGGGGGGGCCTACAATGAGCAGTTCTTC
TRBD1,TRBJ1-2,few,TRBV27,CASSSGAYRGQTYGYTF,TGTGCCAGCAGTTCCGGGGCCTACAGGGGGCAGACCTATGGCTACACCTTC
TRBD1,TRBJ1-1,NA,TRBV18,CASSPGQGNTEAFF,TGTGCCAGCTCGCCGGGACAGGGTAACACTGAAGCTTTCTTT
TRBD2,TRBJ2-1,NA,TRBV27,CASSLGAGGRNEQFF,TGTGCCAGCAGTTTGGGGGCGGGGGGGCGTAATGAGCAGTTCTTC
TRBD2,TRBJ2-1,NA,TRBV7-9,CASSFLAGEEQFF,TGTGCCAGCAGCTTCCTAGCGGGTGAGGAGCAGTTCTTC
NA,TRBJ2-6,few,TRBV29-1,CSVVAGANVLTF,TGCAGCGTTGTCGCTGGGGCCAACGTCCTGACTTTC
TRBD2,TRBJ2-1,once,TRBV7-2,CASRLEGTLAGVEQFF,TGTGCCAGCAGACTAGAGGGGACGCTAGCGGGGGTTGAGCAGTTCTTC
TRBD2,TRBJ2-7,NA,TRBV7-9,CASSLVGLAGSYEQYF,TGTGCCAGCAGCTTAGTGGGGCTAGCGGGCTCCTACGAGCAGTACTTC
NA,TRBJ1-1,NA,TRBV19,CASSMGGKVNTEAFF,TGTGCCAGTAGTATGGGGGGGAAAGTTAACACTGAAGCTTTCTTT
NA,TRBJ1-1,NA,TRBV14,CASSLLRRNTEAFF,TGTGCCAGCAGCCTACTGAGGAGAAACACTGAAGCTTTCTTT
TRBD1,TRBJ2-1,NA,TRBV12-3/TRBV12-4,CASSRTGPGEQFF,TGTGCCAGCAGTCGGACAGGGCCTGGTGAGCAGTTCTTC
TRBD2,TRBJ2-5,NA,TRBV7-9,CASSLMASGAWETQYF,TGTGCCAGCAGCTTAATGGCTAGCGGGGCTTGGGAGACCCAGTACTTC
NA,TRBJ2-1,NA,TRBV27,CASSFERAYNEQFF,TGTGCCAGCAGTTTTGAGCGGGCCTACAATGAGCAGTTCTTC
NA,TRBJ1-4,NA,TRBV19,CASSVFRGADEKLFF,TGTGCCAGTAGCGTTTTTCGAGGAGCCGATGAAAAACTGTTTTTT
NA,TRBJ1-6,NA,TRBV27,CATSAQRSYNSPLHF,TGTGCCACCTCGGCACAGAGATCCTATAATTCACCCCTCCACTTT
NA,TRBJ1-2,NA,TRBV29-1,CSASGIPPHYGYTF,TGCAGTGCCTCGGGGATCCCCCCCCACTATGGCTACACCTTC
TRBD2,TRBJ2-7,NA,TRBV3-1/TRBV3-2,CASSQDVWRGVYSEQYF,TGTGCCAGCAGCCAAGATGTTTGGCGGGGGGTTTATAGCGAGCAGTACTTC
NA,TRBJ1-1,once,TRBV29-1,CSVEDIGKANMNTEAFF,TGCAGCGTTGAAGATATCGGGAAGGCCAACATGAACACTGAAGCTTTCTTT
NA,TRBJ1-5,NA,TRBV28,CASRQGSQPQHF,TGTGCCAGCAGGCAGGGGAGTCAGCCCCAGCATTTT
TRBD2,TRBJ2-3,NA,TRBV11-2,CASRTSGILDTQYF,TGTGCCAGCCGGACTAGCGGGATATTAGATACGCAGTATTTT
NA,TRBJ1-1,NA,TRBV5-1,CASSLYVGSNTEAFF,TGCGCCAGCAGCTTGTACGTGGGCTCGAACACTGAAGCTTTCTTT
NA,TRBJ1-2,NA,TRBV5-1,CASSLDGGSWGYTF,TGCGCCAGCAGCTTGGACGGCGGCAGTTGGGGCTACACCTTC
TRBD2,TRBJ2-1,NA,TRBV7-2,CASSLVPLAGLPSYNEQFF,TGTGCCAGCAGCTTAGTGCCCCTAGCGGGCCTACCCTCCTACAATGAGCAGTTCTTC
NA,TRBJ1-5,NA,TRBV27,CASSSLPGDEQPQHF,TGTGCCAGCAGTTCCCTCCCAGGGGATGAGCAGCCCCAGCATTTT
NA,TRBJ1-5,NA,TRBV6-5,CATQPEQPQHF,TGTGCCACGCAACCAGAACAGCCCCAGCATTTT
NA,TRBJ1-3,NA,TRBV11-2,CASSPLLDSGRVNTIYF,TGTGCCAGCAGCCCTCTACTGGACTCGGGGAGGGTAAACACCATATATTTT
NA,TRBJ2-7,NA,TRBV29-1,CSVVSGGAYEQYF,TGCAGCGTTGTGTCGGGGGGCGCCTACGAGCAGTACTTC
TRBD2,TRBJ2-1,NA,TRBV11-2,CASSLGLADNEQFF,TGTGCCAGCAGCTTAGGACTAGCGGACAATGAGCAGTTCTTC
TRBD1,TRBJ2-4,NA,TRBV19,CASRDDRGYAKNIQYF,TGTGCCAGCCGCGACGACAGGGGCTATGCCAAAAACATTCAGTACTTC
NA,TRBJ1-2,NA,TRBV9,CASSPKPDRNYGYTF,TGTGCCAGCAGCCCCAAACCCGACAGAAACTATGGCTACACCTTC
NA,TRBJ2-5,NA,TRBV6-6,CASSRYFQETQYF,TGTGCCAGCAGTCGGTACTTTCAAGAGACCCAGTACTTC
TRBD1,TRBJ2-1,NA,TRBV5-6,CASSPPGQGVYNEQFF,TGTGCCAGCAGCCCACCGGGACAGGGGGTATACAATGAGCAGTTCTTC
NA,TRBJ1-6,NA,TRBV4-2,CASSHGAFSPLHF,TGTGCCAGCAGCCATGGGGCTTTTTCACCCCTCCACTTT
NA,TRBJ2-1,NA,TRBV4-3,CASSRAGSYNEQFF,TGCGCCAGCAGTCGAGCGGGCTCCTACAATGAGCAGTTCTTC
NA,TRBJ2-7,NA,TRBV28,CASRPRGYEQYF,TGTGCCAGCAGGCCCCGGGGCTACGAGCAGTACTTC
TRBD1,TRBJ2-6,NA,TRBV10-3,CAISADRGGYSGANVLTF,TGTGCCATCAGTGCAGACAGGGGTGGGTACTCTGGGGCCAACGTCCTGACTTTC
NA,TRBJ2-2,NA,TRBV7-3,CASSSFTGELFF,TGTGCCAGCAGCTCCTTTACCGGGGAGCTGTTTTTT
NA,TRBJ1-1,NA,TRBV19,CASSATSSGTEAFF,TGTGCCAGTAGTGCGACATCTTCAGGCACTGAAGCTTTCTTT
TRBD1,TRBJ2-7,once,TRBV27,CASSFNRGLNRTYEQYF,TGTGCCAGCAGTTTCAATAGGGGGCTAAACAGAACCTACGAGCAGTACTTC
TRBD1,TRBJ1-5,NA,TRBV18,CASSPTGGPQHF,TGTGCCAGCTCACCGACAGGGGGGCCCCAGCATTTT
TRBD1,TRBJ2-7,NA,TRBV27,CASSGTGITYEQYF,TGTGCCAGCAGTGGGACAGGGATTACCTACGAGCAGTACTTC
NA,TRBJ2-1,NA,TRBV5-8,CASSFPRLVRNEQFF,TGTGCCAGCAGCTTTCCTCGACTCGTCCGTAATGAGCAGTTCTTC
NA,TRBJ1-1,NA,TRBV27,CASRWGHGTEAFF,TGTGCCAGCAGGTGGGGGCACGGCACTGAAGCTTTCTTT
NA,TRBJ1-5,few,TRBV18,CASSPGTPFSGQPQHF,TGTGCCAGCTCACCAGGGACCCCTTTTAGCGGGCAGCCCCAGCATTTT
TRBD1,TRBJ1-5,once,TRBV6-4,CASSERGRGRYQPQHF,TGTGCCAGCAGTGAGAGGGGTAGGGGGCGTTATCAGCCCCAGCATTTT
TRBD1,TRBJ2-7,few,TRBV2,CASSTPGTGAYEQYF,TGTGCCAGCAGTACCCCCGGGACAGGAGCCTACGAGCAGTACTTC
TRBD1,TRBJ1-6,NA,TRBV19,CASSIEGQQNSPLHF,TGTGCCAGTAGTATTGAGGGACAGCAGAATTCACCCCTCCACTTT